This T cell receptor (beta chain) was found in a study of blood T cell repertoires in COVID-19. Libraries were prepared by immunoSEQ multiplex PCR; TCRdb keeps only in-frame clonotypes and omits some of them. This table has 97,000 or so clones, about nine tenths appearing once. The J segment lost 4 bases and the V segment lost 1 base, leaving 8 bases of the junction unmatched. Germline values: CDR1 LNHNV, CDR2 YYDKDF (reference sequence). This CDR3 spans 18 amino acids. This chain uses TRBV15 with TRBJ2-5; 14 bases map to TRBD2. Sequenced material: peripheral blood. The origin of this receptor is a man aged 45-65 years with acute or convalescent COVID-19. The CDR3 protein is CATSRVALGLAGGETQYF. CDR3 nucleotide sequence: TGTGCCACCAGCAGAGTAGCACTAGGACTAGCGGGGGGAGAGACCCAGTACTTC.